This is a list of T cell receptor beta chains from one sample in a study of blood T cell repertoires in COVID-19. Sequencing used immunoSEQ multiplex PCR; TCRdb keeps in-frame clones, though not all of them. Of tens of thousands of clones in the sample, 65% to 90% were seen once. Sequenced sample: peripheral blood. These receptors were collected from a man older than 75 with active COVID-19. CDR3s include the opening cysteine and the closing phenylalanine or tryptophan. The order of the fields is J gene, V gene, clone size, CDR3 protein. Clone size is stated in some rows and not others, as once, few, many or a class when expanded.

TRBJ1-5 TRBV27 NA CASSFGVGGNQPQHF
TRBJ1-4 TRBV7-9 NA CASSIYRVSEEKLFF
TRBJ2-2 TRBV6-1 NA CASSDLLAGGPGGELFF
TRBJ2-7 TRBV11-2 NA CASSIRGDSLAYEQYF
TRBJ2-1 TRBV30 once CAWSPPGPHTLQGEQFF
TRBJ1-1 TRBV5-5 NA CASSLATRGEAFF
TRBJ2-1 TRBV4-3 NA CASSWDRGRVYEQFF
TRBJ2-5 TRBV9 NA CASSVEGAGETQYF
TRBJ2-3 TRBV3-1/TRBV3-2 NA CASSQDGAGLLTDTQYF
TRBJ1-1 TRBV2 NA CASIKIGTGLEAFF
TRBJ2-7 TRBV21-1 NA CASRGPGGPYF
TRBJ1-2 TRBV20-1 few CSASSQGYGYTF
TRBJ2-7 TRBV6-2/TRBV6-3 once CASSFRGLAVVEQYF
TRBJ2-3 TRBV10-3 NA CAIWTSGEDTQYF
TRBJ1-1 TRBV6-5 NA CASRDTREAFF
TRBJ2-7 TRBV15 NA CATSRDPAGAQLYEQYF
TRBJ2-7 TRBV7-3 NA CASSPTGTSYEQYF
TRBJ1-6 TRBV4-1 NA CASNTGTNNSPLHF
TRBJ2-5 TRBV6-5 NA CASSYPGSGETQYF
TRBJ2-7 TRBV11-2 NA CASSLVLAGSLEQYF
TRBJ2-7 TRBV2 NA CASSEAPGGKHEQYF
TRBJ2-3 TRBV5-1 NA CASSGGGPPDTQYF
TRBJ2-3 TRBV2 NA CASSELLRTDTQYF
TRBJ2-7 TRBV18 NA CASSRERGTSYEQYF
TRBJ1-2 TRBV19 NA CASSETGTYGYTF
TRBJ2-7 TRBV7-2 NA CASSKDRGREQYF
TRBJ2-7 TRBV12-3/TRBV12-4 NA CASSSWQYPEQYF